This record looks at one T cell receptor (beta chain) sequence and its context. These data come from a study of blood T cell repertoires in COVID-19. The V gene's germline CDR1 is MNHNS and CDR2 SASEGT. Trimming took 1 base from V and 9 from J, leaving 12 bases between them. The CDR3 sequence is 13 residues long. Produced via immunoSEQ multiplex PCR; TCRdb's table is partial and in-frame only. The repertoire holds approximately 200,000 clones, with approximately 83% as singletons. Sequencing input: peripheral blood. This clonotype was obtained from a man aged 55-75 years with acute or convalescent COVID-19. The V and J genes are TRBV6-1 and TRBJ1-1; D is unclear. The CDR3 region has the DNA TGTGCCAGCAGTGAAGTCGGGAACATGAAAGCTTTCTTT. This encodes CASSEVGNMKAFF.